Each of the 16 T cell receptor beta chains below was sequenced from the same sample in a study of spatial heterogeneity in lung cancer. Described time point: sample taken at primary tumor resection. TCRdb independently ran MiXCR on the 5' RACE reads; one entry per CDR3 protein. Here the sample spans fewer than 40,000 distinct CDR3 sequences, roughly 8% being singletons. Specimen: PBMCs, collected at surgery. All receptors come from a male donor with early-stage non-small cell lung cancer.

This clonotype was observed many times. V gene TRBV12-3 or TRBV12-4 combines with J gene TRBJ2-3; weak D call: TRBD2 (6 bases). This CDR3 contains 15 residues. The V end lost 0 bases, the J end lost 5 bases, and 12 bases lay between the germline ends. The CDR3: CASSLASGSKDTQYF. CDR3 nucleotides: TGTGCCAGCAGTTTAGCTTCCGGGAGTAAAGATACGCAGTATTTT.

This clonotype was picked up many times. CDR3 sequence reads: CASSVRGAAEQYF. For the CDR3, the DNA is TGCGCCAGCAGTGTGCGGGGAGCTGCCGAGCAGTACTTC. V and J are TRBV5-1 and TRBJ2-7, with a tentative D call TRBD2 (6 bases). CDR1 and CDR2 (germline): SGHRS, YFSETQ. CDR3 length: 13 residues. The ends were cut back, 5 bases at V and 6 bases at J, with 15 bases in the middle.

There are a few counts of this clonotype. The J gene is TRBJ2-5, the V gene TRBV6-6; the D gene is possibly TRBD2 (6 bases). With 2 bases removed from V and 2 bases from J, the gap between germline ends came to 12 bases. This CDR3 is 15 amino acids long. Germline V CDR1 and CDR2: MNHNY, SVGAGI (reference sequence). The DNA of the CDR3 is TGTGCCAGCAGTTACGGGGGGATAAATCAAGAGACCCAGTACTTC. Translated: CASSYGGINQETQYF.

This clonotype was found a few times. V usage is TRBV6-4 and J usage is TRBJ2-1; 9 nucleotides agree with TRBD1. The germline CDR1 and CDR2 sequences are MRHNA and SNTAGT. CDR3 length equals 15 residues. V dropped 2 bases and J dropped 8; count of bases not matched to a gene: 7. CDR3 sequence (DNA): TGTGCCAGCAGTGACCGGGACAGGGCGATAGATGAGCAGTTCTTC. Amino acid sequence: CASSDRDRAIDEQFF.

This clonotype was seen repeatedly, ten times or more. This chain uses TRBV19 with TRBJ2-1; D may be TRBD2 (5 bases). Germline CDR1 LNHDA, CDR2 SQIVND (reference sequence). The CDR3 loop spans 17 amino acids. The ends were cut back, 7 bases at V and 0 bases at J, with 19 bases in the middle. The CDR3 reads CASKSAATLSSYNEQFF. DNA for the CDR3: TGTGCCAGTAAATCAGCGGCCACATTGAGCTCCTACAATGAGCAGTTCTTC.

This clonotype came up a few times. The CDR3 region has the DNA TGCAGTGCCCCGGGACTAGCGGGAGATACAGATACGCAGTATTTT. This codes for CSAPGLAGDTDTQYF. The chain employs TRBV20-1 and TRBJ2-3, with TRBD2 matching 14 bases. Germline CDR1 DFQATT, CDR2 SNEGSKA (reference sequence). The CDR3 spans 15 residues. Unmatched junction bases numbered 5, after V lost 6 bases and J lost 3 bases.

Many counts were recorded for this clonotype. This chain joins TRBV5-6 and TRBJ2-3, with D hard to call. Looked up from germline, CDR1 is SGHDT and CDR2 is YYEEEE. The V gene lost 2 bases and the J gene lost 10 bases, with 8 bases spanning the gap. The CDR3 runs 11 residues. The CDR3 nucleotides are TGTGCCAGCAGCTTCTCCAATGCGCAGTATTTT. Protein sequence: CASSFSNAQYF.

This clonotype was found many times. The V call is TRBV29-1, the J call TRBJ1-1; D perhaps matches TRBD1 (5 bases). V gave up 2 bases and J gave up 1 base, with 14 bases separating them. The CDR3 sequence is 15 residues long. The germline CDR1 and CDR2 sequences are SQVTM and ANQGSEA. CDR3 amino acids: CSVESQGRGNTEAFF. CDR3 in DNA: TGCAGCGTTGAAAGTCAGGGAAGAGGGAACACTGAAGCTTTCTTT.

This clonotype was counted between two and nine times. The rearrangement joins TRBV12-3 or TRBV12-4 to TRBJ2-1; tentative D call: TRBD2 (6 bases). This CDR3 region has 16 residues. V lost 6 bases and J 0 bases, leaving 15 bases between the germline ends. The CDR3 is CASRTLSGHSYNEQFF. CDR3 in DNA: TGTGCCAGCAGAACACTTAGCGGACACTCCTACAATGAGCAGTTCTTC.

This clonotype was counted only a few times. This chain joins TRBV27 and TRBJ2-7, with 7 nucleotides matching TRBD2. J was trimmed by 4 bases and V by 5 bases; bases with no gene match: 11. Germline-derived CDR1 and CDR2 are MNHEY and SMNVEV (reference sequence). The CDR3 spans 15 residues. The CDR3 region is CASSRSTGGSYEQYF. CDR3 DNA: TGTGCCAGCAGTCGGTCTACGGGGGGTTCGTACGAGCAGTACTTC.

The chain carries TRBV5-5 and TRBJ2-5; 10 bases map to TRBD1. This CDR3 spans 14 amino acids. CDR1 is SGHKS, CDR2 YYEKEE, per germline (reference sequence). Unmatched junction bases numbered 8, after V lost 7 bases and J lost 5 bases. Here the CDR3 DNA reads TGTGCCAGCTGCCCGACAGGGGGCGGCGAGACCCAGTACTTC. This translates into CASCPTGGGETQYF.

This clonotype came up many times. CDR3 residues: CAISGTSGYNEQFF. The CDR3, as DNA: TGTGCCATCAGCGGGACTAGCGGGTACAATGAGCAGTTCTTC. This chain uses TRBV10-3 with TRBJ2-1; 12 bases match TRBD2. V shed 6 bases, J shed 4 bases, and the junction held 1 base outside the gene matches. In germline, CDR1 is ENHRY, CDR2 SYGVKD. CDR3 size: 14 residues.

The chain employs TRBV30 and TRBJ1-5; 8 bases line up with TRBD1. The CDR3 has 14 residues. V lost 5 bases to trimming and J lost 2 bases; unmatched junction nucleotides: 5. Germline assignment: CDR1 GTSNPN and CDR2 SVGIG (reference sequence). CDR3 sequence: CAWGDRIGNQPQHF. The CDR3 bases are TGTGCCTGGGGGGACAGGATCGGCAATCAGCCCCAGCATTTT.

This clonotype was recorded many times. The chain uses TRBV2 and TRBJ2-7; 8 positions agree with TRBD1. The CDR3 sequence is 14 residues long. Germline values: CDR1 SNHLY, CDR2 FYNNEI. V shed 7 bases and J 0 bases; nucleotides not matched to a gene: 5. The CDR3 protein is CASTHRGSSYEQYV. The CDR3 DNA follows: TGTGCCAGCACTCACAGGGGGAGCTCCTACGAGCAGTACGTC.

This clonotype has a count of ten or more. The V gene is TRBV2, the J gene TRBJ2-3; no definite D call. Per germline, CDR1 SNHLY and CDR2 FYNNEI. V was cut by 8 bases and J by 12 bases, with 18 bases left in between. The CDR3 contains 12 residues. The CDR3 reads CASGPRPVTQYF. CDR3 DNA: TGTGCCAGCGGGCCCCGACCCGTTACACAGTATTTT.

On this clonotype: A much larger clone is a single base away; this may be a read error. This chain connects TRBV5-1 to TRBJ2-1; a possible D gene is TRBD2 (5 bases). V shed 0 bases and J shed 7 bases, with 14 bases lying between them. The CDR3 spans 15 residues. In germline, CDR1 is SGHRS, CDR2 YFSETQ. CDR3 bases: TGCGCCAGCAGCTTGGTTTCAGCGGAATATAATGAGCAGTTCTTC. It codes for CASSLVSAEYNEQFF.